This T cell receptor beta chain was observed in a study of T cell responses to AZD1222 COVID-19 vaccine. Study-wide points: Donors were mostly white British, more females; clonal diversity possibly underestimated.

This clone was seen a single time. Antigen specificity is unknown. The germline V gene has CDR1 SGHRS and CDR2 YFSETQ. Trimming shortened V by 0 bases and J by 7 bases, and 5 bases separated the two germline ends. The CDR3 extends over 12 amino acids. Repertoires were generated with immunoSEQ multiplex PCR, while TCRdb's copy carries only in-frame clones and drops some. The sample has 50,000 to 55,000 clones, 80% to 90% seen once. The origin of this receptor is an adult who received the AZD1222 COVID-19 vaccine. The chain carries TRBV5-1 and TRBJ2-1; either TRBD1 or TRBD2 may fit D (5 bases each). This sample comprised peripheral blood, obtained 28 days after the second AZD1222 dose. In nucleotides, the CDR3 is TGCGCCAGCAGCTTGGGGGGGAATGAGCAGTTCTTC. It yields the protein CASSLGGNEQFF.